This T cell receptor (beta chain) originates from a study of OX40 agonist ivuxolimab in advanced cancers. Germline V CDR1 and CDR2: MNHNS, SASEGT. The CDR3 is made up of 15 amino acids. With V trimmed by 4 bases and J by 5 bases, 7 bases remained unmatched. The study's findings and limits: Also showing low normalized T-cell clonal expansion were some of the nonresponders.

This clone was counted a single time. Its antigen remains unknown. Produced via immunoSEQ multiplex PCR; TCRdb's table is partial and in-frame only. The table shows some 10,000 clones, with approximately 72% occurring only once. This specimen was CD4+ or CD8+ T cells sorted from blood, taken in a trial of the OX40 agonist ivuxolimab. This TCR was recovered from an adult with an advanced solid tumor such as melanoma, head and neck, liver or kidney cancer. The rearrangement joins TRBV6-1 to TRBJ2-5, with 10 bases aligning to TRBD2. CDR3 protein: CASSGLAGGGETQYF. CDR3 bases: TGTGCCAGCAGTGGGTTAGCGGGAGGAGGGGAGACCCAGTACTTC.